Given below is one T cell receptor beta chain in context. This specimen comes from a study of CD8 T cells in Susac syndrome. cDNA came from about 0.46 to 1 ug RNA primed by random hexamers. TCRdb used MiXCR to reprocess the immunoSEQ multiplex PCR reads, holding one entry per CDR3 protein. The sample contains 120,000 or so distinct CDR3 sequences, about 95% of which appear only once. In germline, CDR1 is MNHNS, CDR2 SASEGT. Trimming took off 6 bases at V and 3 bases at J, with 6 bases between the two ends. The CDR3 runs to 12 residues. This receptor was taken from a human donor in good health. This chain connects TRBV6-1 to TRBJ2-1; D not certain. The specimen was CD4+ T cells from PBMCs. CDR3 in DNA: TGTGCCAGCAGGTACAGCTACAATGAGCAGTTCTTC. Protein product: CASRYSYNEQFF.